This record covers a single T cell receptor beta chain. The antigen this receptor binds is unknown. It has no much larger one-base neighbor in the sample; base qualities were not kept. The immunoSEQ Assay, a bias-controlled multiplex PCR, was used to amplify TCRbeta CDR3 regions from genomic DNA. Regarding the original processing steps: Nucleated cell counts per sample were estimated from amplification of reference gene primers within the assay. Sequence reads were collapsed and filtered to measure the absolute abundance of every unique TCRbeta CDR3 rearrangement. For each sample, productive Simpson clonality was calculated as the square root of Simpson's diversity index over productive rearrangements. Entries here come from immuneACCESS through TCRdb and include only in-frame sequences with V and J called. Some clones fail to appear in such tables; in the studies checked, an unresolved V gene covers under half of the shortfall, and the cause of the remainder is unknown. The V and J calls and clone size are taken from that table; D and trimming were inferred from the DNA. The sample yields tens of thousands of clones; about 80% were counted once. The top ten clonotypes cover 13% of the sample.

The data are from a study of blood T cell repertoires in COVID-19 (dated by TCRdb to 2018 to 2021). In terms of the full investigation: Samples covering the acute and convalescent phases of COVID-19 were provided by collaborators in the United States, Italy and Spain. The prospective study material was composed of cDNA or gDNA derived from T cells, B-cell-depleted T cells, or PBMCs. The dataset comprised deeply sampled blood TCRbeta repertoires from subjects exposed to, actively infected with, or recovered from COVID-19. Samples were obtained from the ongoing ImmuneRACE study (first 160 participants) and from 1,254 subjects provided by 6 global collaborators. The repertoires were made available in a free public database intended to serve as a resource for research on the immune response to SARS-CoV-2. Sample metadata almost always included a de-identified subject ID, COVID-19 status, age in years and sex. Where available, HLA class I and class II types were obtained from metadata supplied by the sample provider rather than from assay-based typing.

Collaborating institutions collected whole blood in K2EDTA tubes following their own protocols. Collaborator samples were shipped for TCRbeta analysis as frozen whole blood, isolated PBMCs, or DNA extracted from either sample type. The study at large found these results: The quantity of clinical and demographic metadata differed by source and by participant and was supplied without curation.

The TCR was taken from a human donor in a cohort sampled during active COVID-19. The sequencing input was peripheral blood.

The DNA sequence is given as TGTGCCAGCAGTCCGGAGACAGGTCTGGCTCCCGACGGCTACACCTTC. Its translation is CASSPETGLAPDGYTF. The chain links TRBV27 with TRBJ1-2; the D region possibly corresponds to TRBD1 (6 bases align). CDR1 and CDR2, looked up from the germline V gene (reference sequence), are MNHEY and SMNVEV. V is shortened by 5 bases, J by 8 bases, and the region joining them spans 24 bases. The CDR3 spans 16 residues, from the cysteine through the phenylalanine. The kept DNA is CDR3 alone, 48 bases in frame from the first base.